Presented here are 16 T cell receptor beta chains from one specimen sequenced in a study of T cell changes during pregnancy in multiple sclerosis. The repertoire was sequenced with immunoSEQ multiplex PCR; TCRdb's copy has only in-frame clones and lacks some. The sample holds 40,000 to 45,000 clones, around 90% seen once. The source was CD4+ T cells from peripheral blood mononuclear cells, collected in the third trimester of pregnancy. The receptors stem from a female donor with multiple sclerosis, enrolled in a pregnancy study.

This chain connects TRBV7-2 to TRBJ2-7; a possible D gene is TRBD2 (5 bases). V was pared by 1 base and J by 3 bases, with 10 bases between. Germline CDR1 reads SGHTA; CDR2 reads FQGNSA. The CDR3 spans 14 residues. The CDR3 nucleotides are TGTGCCAGCAGCTTAGGGACTCAATTCTACGAGCAGTACTTC. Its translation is CASSLGTQFYEQYF.

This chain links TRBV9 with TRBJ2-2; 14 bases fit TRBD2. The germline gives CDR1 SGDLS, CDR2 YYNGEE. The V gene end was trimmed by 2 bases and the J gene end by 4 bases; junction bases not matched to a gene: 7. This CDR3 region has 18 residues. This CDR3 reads CASSVGLAGGGSTGELFF. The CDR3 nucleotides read TGTGCCAGCAGCGTCGGACTAGCGGGAGGAGGGAGCACCGGGGAGCTGTTTTTT.

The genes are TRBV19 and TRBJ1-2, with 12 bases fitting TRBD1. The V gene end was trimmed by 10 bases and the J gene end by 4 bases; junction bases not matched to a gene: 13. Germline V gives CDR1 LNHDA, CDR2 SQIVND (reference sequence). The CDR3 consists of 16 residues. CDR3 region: CATMGGQGASGYGYTF. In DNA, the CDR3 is TGTGCCACTATGGGGGGACAGGGGGCTTCGGGCTATGGCTACACCTTC.

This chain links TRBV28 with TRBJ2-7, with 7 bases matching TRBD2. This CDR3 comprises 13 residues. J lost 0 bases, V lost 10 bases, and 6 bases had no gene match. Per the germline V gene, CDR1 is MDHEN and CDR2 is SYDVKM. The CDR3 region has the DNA TGTGCCACCTATGGGGGGGTCTCCTACGAGCAGTACTTC. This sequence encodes CATYGGVSYEQYF.

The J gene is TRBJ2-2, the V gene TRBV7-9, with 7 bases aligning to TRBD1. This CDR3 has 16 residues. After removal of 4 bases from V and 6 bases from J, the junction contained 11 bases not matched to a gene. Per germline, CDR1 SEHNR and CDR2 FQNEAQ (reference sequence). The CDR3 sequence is CASSSRQGRSAGELFF. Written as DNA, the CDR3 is TGTGCCAGCAGCTCCAGACAGGGAAGGAGCGCCGGGGAGCTGTTTTTT.

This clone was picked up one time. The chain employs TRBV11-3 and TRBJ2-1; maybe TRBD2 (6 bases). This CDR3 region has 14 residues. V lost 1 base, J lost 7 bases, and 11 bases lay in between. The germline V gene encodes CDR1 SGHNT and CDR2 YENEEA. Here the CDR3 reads CASSLAEGWNEQFF. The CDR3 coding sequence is TGTGCCAGCAGCTTAGCGGAGGGTTGGAATGAGCAGTTCTTC.

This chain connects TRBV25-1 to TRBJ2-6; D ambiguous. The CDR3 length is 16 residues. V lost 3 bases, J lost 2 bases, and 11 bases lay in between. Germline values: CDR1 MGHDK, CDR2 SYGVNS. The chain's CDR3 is CASSDYRITGANVLTF. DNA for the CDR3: TGTGCCAGCAGTGACTACAGAATAACTGGGGCCAACGTCCTGACTTTC.

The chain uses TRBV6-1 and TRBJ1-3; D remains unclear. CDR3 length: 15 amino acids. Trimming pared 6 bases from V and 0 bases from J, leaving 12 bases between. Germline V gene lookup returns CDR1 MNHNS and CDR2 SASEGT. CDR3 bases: TGTGCCAGCAGAAGAACTTTTTACTCTGGAAACACCATATATTTT. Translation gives CASRRTFYSGNTIYF.

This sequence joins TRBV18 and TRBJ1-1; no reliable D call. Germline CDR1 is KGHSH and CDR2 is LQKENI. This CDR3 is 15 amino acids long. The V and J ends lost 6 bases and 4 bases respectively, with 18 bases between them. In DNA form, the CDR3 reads TGTGCCAGCTCCTCCAAATGGGCTTTCGCCACTGAAGCTTTCTTT. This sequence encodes CASSSKWAFATEAFF. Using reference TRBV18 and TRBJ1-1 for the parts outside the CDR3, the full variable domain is NAGVMQNPRHLVRRRGQEARLRCSPMKGHSHVYWYRQLPEEGLKFMVYLQKENIIDESGMPKERFSAEFPKEGPSILRIQQVVRGDSAAYFCASSSKWAFATEAFFGQGTRLTVV.

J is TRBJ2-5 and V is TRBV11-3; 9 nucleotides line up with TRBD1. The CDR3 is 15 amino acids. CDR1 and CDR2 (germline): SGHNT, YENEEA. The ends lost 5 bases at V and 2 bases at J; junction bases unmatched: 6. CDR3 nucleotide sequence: TGTGCCAGCAGCCGCGGGACAGGGCTACAAGAGACCCAGTACTTC. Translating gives CASSRGTGLQETQYF.

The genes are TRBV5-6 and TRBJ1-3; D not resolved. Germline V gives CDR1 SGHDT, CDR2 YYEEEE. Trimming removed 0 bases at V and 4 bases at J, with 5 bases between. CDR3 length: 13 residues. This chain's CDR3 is CASSLDTGNTIYF. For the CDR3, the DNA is TGTGCCAGCAGCTTGGACACCGGAAACACCATATATTTT. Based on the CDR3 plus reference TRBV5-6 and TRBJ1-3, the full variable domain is DAGVTQSPTHLIKTRGQQVTLRCSPKSGHDTVSWYQQALGQGPQFIFQYYEEEERQRGNFPDRFSGHQFPNYSSELNVNALLLGDSALYLCASSLDTGNTIYFGEGSWLTVV.

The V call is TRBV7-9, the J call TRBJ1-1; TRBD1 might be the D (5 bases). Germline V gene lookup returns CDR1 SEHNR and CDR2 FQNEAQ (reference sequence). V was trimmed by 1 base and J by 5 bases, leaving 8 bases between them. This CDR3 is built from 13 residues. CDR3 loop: CASSLGGLTEAFF. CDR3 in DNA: TGTGCCAGCAGCTTAGGGGGCCTTACTGAAGCTTTCTTT.

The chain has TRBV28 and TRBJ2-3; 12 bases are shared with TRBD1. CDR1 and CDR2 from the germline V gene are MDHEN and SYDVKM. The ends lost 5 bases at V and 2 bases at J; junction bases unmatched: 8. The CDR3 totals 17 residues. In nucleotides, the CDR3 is TGTGCCAGCAGTCACCGGGACAGGGGGCTTATCACAGATACGCAGTATTTT. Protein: CASSHRDRGLITDTQYF.

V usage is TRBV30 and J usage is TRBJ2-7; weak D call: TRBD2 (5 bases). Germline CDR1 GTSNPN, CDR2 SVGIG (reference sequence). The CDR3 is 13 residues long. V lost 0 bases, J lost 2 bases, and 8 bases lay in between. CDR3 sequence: CAWSVVEAYEQYF. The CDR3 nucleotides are TGTGCCTGGAGTGTAGTGGAGGCCTACGAGCAGTACTTC.

Written as DNA, the CDR3 is TGTGCCAGCAGCTCCGGCCCCCGAGGGCACAATGAGCAGTTCTTC. The encoded protein is CASSSGPRGHNEQFF. The chain has TRBV7-2 and TRBJ2-1, with a tentative D call TRBD2 (5 bases). V lost 4 bases, J lost 5 bases, and 15 bases lay in between. The CDR3 is made up of 15 amino acids. The germline V gene encodes CDR1 SGHTA and CDR2 FQGNSA.

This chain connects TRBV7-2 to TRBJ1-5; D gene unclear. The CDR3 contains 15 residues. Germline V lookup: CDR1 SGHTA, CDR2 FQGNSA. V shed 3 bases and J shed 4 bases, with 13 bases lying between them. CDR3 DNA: TGTGCCAGCAGCTTTGCGGGATCACTTAATCAGCCCCAGCATTTT. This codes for CASSFAGSLNQPQHF.